Below are 2 T cell receptor beta chains sequenced from a single sample in a study of blood T cells in healthy people across ages (dated by TCRdb to the mid-2010s). Preparation of the library involved 5' RACE. Sequenced using an Illumina HiSeq 2500. The second PCR ran for about 6 to 12 cycles and used a J-beta primer mix along with a sample-barcoded 5' primer. TCRdb ran its own pipeline on the public reads, namely fastp trimming at Q25 and MiXCR clone calling, and kept in-frame beta chains. Rows are combined by CDR3 protein, so each entry shows the most common genes and DNA. The sample records around 1,100,000 distinct CDR3 sequences, 35% to 45% of which are singletons. Clones ranked in the top ten supply around 14% of the sample. The sample was blood. The receptors originated from a man aged 18 to 35 in good health.

In regard to this clonotype: A read error may produce the germline difference seen at one junction end. The chain uses TRBV15 and TRBJ2-1; 7 nucleotides agree with TRBD2. The CDR3 is made up of 16 amino acids. The germline V gene encodes CDR1 LNHNV and CDR2 YYDKDF (reference sequence). CDR3 nucleotide sequence: TGTACCACCAGCAGAGATTTGGCTAGCGGTTACAATGAGCAGTTCTTC. Translating it yields CTTSRDLASGYNEQFF. Combining the CDR3 with reference TRBV15 and TRBJ2-1 gives the whole variable domain DAMVIQNPRYQVTQFGKPVTLSCSQTLNHNVMYWYQQKSSQAPKLLFHYYDKDFNNEADTPDNFQSRRPNTSFCFLDIRSPGLGDTAMYLCTTSRDLASGYNEQFFGPGTRLTVL.

This clonotype was recorded a few times. CDR3 amino acids: CASSQDGGTEQFF. The CDR3 DNA reads TGCGCCAGCAGCCAAGATGGTGGGACAGAGCAGTTCTTC. This chain joins TRBV4-3 and TRBJ2-1, with D maybe TRBD1 (6 bases). Germline values: CDR1 LGHNA, CDR2 YSLEER. The V end lost 0 bases, the J end lost 10 bases, and 10 bases lay between the germline ends. This CDR3 region has 13 residues.